The TCR beta chain described here comes from a study of T cells of healthy individuals. Each CDR3 protein is one row after TCRdb ran MiXCR on the 5' RACE reads. The table lists 63,000 or so distinct CDR3 sequences, about a sixth of them singletons. The CDR3 has 13 residues. Germline values: CDR1 SNHLY, CDR2 FYNNEI. The ends were cut back, 7 bases at V and 3 bases at J, with 10 bases in the middle. This receptor was taken from a human donor in good health. The chain has TRBV2 and TRBJ2-1; D gene ambiguous. The CDR3 is CASIGQVYNEQFF. The CDR3 DNA follows: TGTGCCAGCATAGGGCAGGTCTACAATGAGCAGTTCTTC.